One sample yielded the 5 T cell receptor beta chains listed below, sequenced in a study of blood T cell repertoires in COVID-19. The table came from immunoSEQ multiplex PCR; TCRdb's copy has only in-frame clones and leaves some out. Seen here are 150,000 to 200,000 clones, 70% to 85% observed once, and the top ten hold approximately 15%. What was sequenced was PBMCs or T cells enriched from blood (not recorded which). All receptors come from a woman aged 45-65 years who had recovered from COVID-19.

The chain recombines TRBV28 with TRBJ1-2, with 7 positions matching TRBD1. CDR3 length: 14 residues. Germline V gives CDR1 MDHEN, CDR2 SYDVKM. V was clipped by 3 bases and J by 2 bases; unmatched bases: 3. The CDR3 nucleotides read TGTGCCAGCAGTTTCACAGGGGCCAACTATGGCTACACCTTC. It encodes CASSFTGANYGYTF.

This clone has a handful of counts. The V and J genes are TRBV9 and TRBJ1-3; 7 bases are a match to TRBD1. The germline V gene encodes CDR1 SGDLS and CDR2 YYNGEE. Trimming at V came to 4 bases and at J to 0 bases, leaving 4 bases not matched to a gene. CDR3 length equals 15 residues. The DNA of the CDR3 is TGTGCCAGCAGCCTGGGACAGACCTCTGGAAACACCATATATTTT. This codes for CASSLGQTSGNTIYF.

In its sample, this clone was seen once. The rearrangement uses TRBV4-1 and TRBJ2-5; D is perhaps TRBD1 (5 bases). The germline V gene encodes CDR1 MGHRA and CDR2 YSYEKL. V was pared by 0 bases and J by 7 bases, with 15 bases between. This CDR3 has 15 residues. CDR3 coding DNA: TGCGCCAGCAGCCAAGATTTCTCCCAGGGCCGGACCCAGTACTTC. It encodes CASSQDFSQGRTQYF.

This clone was seen a handful of times. V and J are TRBV19 and TRBJ1-5; 9 bases are a match to TRBD1. This CDR3 spans 15 amino acids. Germline loops: CDR1 LNHDA, CDR2 SQIVND (reference sequence). V lost 4 bases to trimming and J lost 7 bases; unmatched junction nucleotides: 8. The CDR3 here is CASSSGTGWQQPQHF. The DNA for the CDR3 is TGTGCCAGTAGTAGCGGGACAGGGTGGCAACAGCCCCAGCATTTT.

The CDR3 spells CASSSRADSTDTQYF. Here the CDR3 DNA reads TGTGCCAGCTCGTCCCGCGCGGATTCCACAGATACGCAGTATTTT. The rearrangement joins TRBV18 to TRBJ2-3; D not resolved. Germline V gene sequence: CDR1 KGHSH, CDR2 LQKENI. The CDR3 consists of 15 residues. V lost 6 bases and J lost 2, with 15 bases in between.